The 5 T cell receptor beta chains below all came from one sample that was sequenced in a study of blood T cell repertoires in COVID-19. The data were produced by immunoSEQ multiplex PCR, yet TCRdb's version contains in-frame clones alone and is incomplete. The sample records approximately 220,000 clones, approximately 85% being singletons. Sequencing input: peripheral blood. Every receptor here comes from a woman in her 70s with acute or convalescent COVID-19.

In this sample, this clone turned up once. V gene TRBV29-1 combines with J gene TRBJ2-2; perhaps TRBD1 as D (5 bases). Trimming removed 4 bases at V and 4 bases at J, with 10 bases between. The germline V gene encodes CDR1 SQVTM and CDR2 ANQGSEA. The length of the CDR3 is 13 residues. The CDR3 loop reads CSVGVRATGELFF. CDR3 DNA: TGCAGCGTTGGCGTCAGGGCCACCGGGGAGCTGTTTTTT.

The chain recombines TRBV18 with TRBJ2-4; D is perhaps TRBD1 (5 bases). Germline CDR1 is KGHSH and CDR2 is LQKENI. This CDR3 contains 16 residues. V dropped 2 bases and J dropped 1 base, with 12 bases sitting between them. CDR3 protein: CASSPEGARAKNIQYF. In DNA, the CDR3 is TGTGCCAGCTCACCAGAAGGGGCTAGGGCCAAAAACATTCAGTACTTC.

The genes are TRBV18 and TRBJ2-7; 8 bases fit TRBD1. Germline-derived CDR1 and CDR2 are KGHSH and LQKENI. V was clipped by 3 bases and J by 3 bases; unmatched bases: 4. This CDR3 spans 14 amino acids. The CDR3 DNA reads TGTGCCAGCTCACCTTCAGGGGGCGGCTACGAGCAGTACTTC. It codes for CASSPSGGGYEQYF.

The chain combines TRBV27 with TRBJ1-5, with D possibly TRBD1 on 5 matching bases. In germline, CDR1 is MNHEY, CDR2 SMNVEV (reference sequence). The V end was cut by 9 bases, the J end by 4 bases, with 16 bases between. This CDR3 has 14 amino acids. The CDR3 is CASWTLGPNQPQHF. CDR3 coding DNA: TGTGCCAGTTGGACACTGGGCCCTAATCAGCCCCAGCATTTT.

The table lists this clone with a few counts. The chain is built from TRBV5-1 and TRBJ1-1, with D unresolved. With 0 bases removed from V and 4 bases from J, the gap between germline ends came to 10 bases. The V gene's germline CDR1 is SGHRS and CDR2 YFSETQ. There are 14 residues in the CDR3. The CDR3 spells CASSLVSGGTEAFF. DNA of the CDR3: TGCGCCAGCAGCTTGGTTTCCGGAGGCACTGAAGCTTTCTTT.